This TCR beta chain was profiled in a study of blood T cell repertoires in COVID-19. The V gene end was trimmed by 0 bases and the J gene end by 1 base; junction bases not matched to a gene: 4. Germline V gives CDR1 SGHRS, CDR2 YFSETQ. This CDR3 comprises 16 residues. Method: immunoSEQ multiplex PCR; TCRdb's copy keeps in-frame clones and lacks some. The sample has 100,000 to 150,000 clones; approximately 89% are singletons. Sequenced material: peripheral blood. V gene TRBV5-1 combines with J gene TRBJ1-1, with 9 positions matching TRBD1. The sequence was obtained from a man aged 45-65 years with acute or convalescent COVID-19. CDR3 nucleotide sequence: TGCGCCAGCAGCTTGGTAGTGGGACAGGGGAACACTGAAGCTTTCTTT. Residues: CASSLVVGQGNTEAFF. The full variable domain, its missing parts supplied by reference TRBV5-1 and TRBJ1-1, is KAGVTQTPRYLIKTRGQQVTLSCSPISGHRSVSWYQQTPGQGLQFLFEYFSETQRNKGNFPGRFSGRQFSNSRSEMNVSTLELGDSALYLCASSLVVGQGNTEAFFGQGTRLTVV.